This T cell receptor beta chain originates from a study of blood T cell repertoires in COVID-19. Study-level background: Samples of COVID-19 (acute and convalescent) were obtained from the United States, Italy and Spain.

The CDR3 is made up of 15 amino acids. CDR1 and CDR2 from the germline V gene are KGHSH and LQKENI. V lost 6 bases and J lost 4; bases outside the gene matches: 4. In the authors' methods: It was from reference gene primer amplification that nucleated cell counts were estimated. Here immunoSEQ multiplex PCR was the method, and the copy in TCRdb shows in-frame clones only, minus some. The D gene and trimming were derived from the DNA, and the V and J assignments and clone size from that table. The sample contains about 300,000 clones, roughly nine tenths of which appear only once. The TCR sequence derives from a woman between 50 and 59 years old who had been exposed to COVID-19. Sequenced sample: PBMCs or T cells enriched from blood (not recorded which). V and J are TRBV18 and TRBJ2-1; 12 nucleotides align to TRBD2. CDR3 bases: TGTGCCAGCTCCCTTACTAGCGGGGGGTACAATGAGCAGTTCTTC. As protein: CASSLTSGGYNEQFF.